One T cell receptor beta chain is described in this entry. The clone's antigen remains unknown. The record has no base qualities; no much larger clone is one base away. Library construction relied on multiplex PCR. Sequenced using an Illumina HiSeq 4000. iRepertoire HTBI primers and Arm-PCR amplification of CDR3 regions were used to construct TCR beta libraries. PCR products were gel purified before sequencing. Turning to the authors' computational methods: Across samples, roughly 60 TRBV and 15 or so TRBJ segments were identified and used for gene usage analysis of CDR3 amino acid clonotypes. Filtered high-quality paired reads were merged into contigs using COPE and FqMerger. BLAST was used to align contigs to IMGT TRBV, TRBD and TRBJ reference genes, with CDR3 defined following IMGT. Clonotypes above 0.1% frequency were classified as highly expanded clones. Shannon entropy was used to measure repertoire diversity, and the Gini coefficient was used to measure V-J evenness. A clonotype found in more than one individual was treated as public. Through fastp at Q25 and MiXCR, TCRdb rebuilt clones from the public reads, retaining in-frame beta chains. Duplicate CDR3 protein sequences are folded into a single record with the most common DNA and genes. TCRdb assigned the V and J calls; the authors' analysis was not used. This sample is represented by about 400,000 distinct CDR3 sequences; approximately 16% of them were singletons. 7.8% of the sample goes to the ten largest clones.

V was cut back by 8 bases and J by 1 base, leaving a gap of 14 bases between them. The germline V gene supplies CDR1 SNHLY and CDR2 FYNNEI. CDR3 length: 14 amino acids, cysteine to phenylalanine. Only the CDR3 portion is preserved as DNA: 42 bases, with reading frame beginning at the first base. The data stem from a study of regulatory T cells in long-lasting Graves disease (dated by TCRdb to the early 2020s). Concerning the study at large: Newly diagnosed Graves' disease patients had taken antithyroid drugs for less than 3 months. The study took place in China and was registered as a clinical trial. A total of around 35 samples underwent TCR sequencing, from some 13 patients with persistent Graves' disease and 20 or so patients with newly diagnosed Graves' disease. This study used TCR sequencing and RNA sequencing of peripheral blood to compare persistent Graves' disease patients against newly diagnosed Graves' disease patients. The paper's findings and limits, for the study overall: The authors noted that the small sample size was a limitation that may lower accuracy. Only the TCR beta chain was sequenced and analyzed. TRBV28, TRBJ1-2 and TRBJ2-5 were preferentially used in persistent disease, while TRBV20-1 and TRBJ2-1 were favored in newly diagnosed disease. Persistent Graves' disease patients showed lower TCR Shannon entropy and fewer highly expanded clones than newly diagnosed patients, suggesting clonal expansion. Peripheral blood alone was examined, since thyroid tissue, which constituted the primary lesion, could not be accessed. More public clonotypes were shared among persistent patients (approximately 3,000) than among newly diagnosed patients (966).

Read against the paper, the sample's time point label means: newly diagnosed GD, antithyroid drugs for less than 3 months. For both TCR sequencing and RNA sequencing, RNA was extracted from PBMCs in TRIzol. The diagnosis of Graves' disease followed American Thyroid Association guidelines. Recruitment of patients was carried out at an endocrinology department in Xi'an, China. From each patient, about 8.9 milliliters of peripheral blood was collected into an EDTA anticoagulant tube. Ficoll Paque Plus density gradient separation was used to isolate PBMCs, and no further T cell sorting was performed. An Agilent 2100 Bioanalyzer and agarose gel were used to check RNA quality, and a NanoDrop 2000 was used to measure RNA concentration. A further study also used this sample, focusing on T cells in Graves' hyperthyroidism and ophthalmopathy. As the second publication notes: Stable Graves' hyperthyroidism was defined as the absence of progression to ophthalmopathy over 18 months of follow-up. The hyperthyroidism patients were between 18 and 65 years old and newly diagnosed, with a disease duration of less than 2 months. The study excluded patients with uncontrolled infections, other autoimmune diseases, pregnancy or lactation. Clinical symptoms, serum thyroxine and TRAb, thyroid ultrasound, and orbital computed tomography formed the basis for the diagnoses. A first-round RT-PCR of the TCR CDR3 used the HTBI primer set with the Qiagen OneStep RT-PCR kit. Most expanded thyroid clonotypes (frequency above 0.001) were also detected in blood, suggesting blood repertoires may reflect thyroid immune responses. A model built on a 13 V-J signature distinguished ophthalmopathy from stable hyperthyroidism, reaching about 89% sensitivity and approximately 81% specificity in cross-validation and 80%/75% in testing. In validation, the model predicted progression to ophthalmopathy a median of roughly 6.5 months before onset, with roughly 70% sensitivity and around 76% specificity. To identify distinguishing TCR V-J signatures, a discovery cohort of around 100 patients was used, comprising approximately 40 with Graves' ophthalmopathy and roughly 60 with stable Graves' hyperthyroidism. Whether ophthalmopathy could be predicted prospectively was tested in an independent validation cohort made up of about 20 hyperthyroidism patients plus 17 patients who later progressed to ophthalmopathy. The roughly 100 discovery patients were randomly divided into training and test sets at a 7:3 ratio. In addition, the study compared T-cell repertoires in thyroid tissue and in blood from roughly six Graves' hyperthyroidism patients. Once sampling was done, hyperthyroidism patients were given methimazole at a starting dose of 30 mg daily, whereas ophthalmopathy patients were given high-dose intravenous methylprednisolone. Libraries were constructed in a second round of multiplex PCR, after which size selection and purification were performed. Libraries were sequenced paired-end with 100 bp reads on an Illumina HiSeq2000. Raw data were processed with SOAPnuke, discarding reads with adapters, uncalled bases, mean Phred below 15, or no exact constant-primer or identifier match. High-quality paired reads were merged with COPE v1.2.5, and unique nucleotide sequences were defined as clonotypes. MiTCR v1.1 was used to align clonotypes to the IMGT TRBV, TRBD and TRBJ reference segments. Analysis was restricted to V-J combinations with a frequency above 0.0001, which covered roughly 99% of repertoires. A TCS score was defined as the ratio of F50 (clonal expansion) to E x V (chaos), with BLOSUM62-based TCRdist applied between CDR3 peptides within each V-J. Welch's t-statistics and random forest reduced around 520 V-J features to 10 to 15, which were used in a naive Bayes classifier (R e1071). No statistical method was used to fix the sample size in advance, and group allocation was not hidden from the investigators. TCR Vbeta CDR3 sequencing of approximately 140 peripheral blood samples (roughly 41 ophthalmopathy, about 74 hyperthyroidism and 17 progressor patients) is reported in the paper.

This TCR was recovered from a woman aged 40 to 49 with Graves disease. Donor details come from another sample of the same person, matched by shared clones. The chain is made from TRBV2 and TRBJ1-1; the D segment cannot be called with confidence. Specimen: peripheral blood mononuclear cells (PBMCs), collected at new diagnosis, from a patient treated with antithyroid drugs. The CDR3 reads CASSLRVQNTEAFF. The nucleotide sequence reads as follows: TGTGCCAGCTCCCTCCGGGTCCAGAACACTGAAGCTTTCTTT.